The 9 T cell receptor beta chains given below trace back to one sample, sequenced in a study of T cells in Graves' hyperthyroidism and ophthalmopathy. RNA transcripts gave rise to amplified TCR beta CDR3 regions. HTBI primers drove first-round RT-PCR of the TCR CDR3. TCRdb ran MiXCR on the multiplex PCR reads and lists one entry per CDR3 protein. In the table there are 50,000 to 75,000 distinct CDR3 sequences, around 50% of which are singletons. The material sequenced was blood. These receptors were obtained from a woman in her thirties with Graves' ophthalmopathy.

This clonotype was detected ten times or more. This chain links TRBV3-1 with TRBJ2-6; D unresolved. The germline V gene has CDR1 LGHDT and CDR2 YNNKEL (reference sequence). The CDR3 consists of 14 residues. Between the trimmed V and J ends, which lost 8 bases and 2 bases, there was a span of 10 bases. The CDR3 here is CASRRQTGANVLTF. The CDR3 DNA follows: TGTGCCAGCCGCCGCCAGACTGGGGCCAACGTCCTGACTTTC.

This clonotype was recorded many times. The chain carries TRBV28 and TRBJ1-1; D is uncertain. The ends were cut back, 6 bases at V and 1 base at J, with 9 bases in the middle. The germline V gene has CDR1 MDHEN and CDR2 SYDVKM. CDR3 length equals 13 residues. The CDR3 sequence: CASSPYRNTEAFF. In nucleotides, the CDR3 is TGTGCCAGCAGCCCTTACCGGAACACTGAAGCTTTCTTT.

This clonotype came up many times. The chain links TRBV28 to TRBJ1-2; D is possibly TRBD1 (6 bases). This CDR3 is built from 14 residues. Germline CDR1 MDHEN, CDR2 SYDVKM. V was trimmed by 3 bases and J by 4 bases, leaving 12 bases between them. The CDR3 here is CASSFVGQSYGYTF. DNA for the CDR3: TGTGCCAGCAGTTTCGTCGGACAGAGCTATGGCTACACCTTC.

This clonotype has a handful of counts. The CDR3 region is CASSFGTQGSQETQYF. CDR3 in DNA: TGTGCCAGCAGCTTCGGCACTCAGGGGAGTCAAGAGACCCAGTACTTC. The J gene is TRBJ2-5, the V gene TRBV7-6; D might be TRBD1 (6 bases). V was trimmed by 3 bases and J by 2 bases, leaving 16 bases between them. CDR1 and CDR2 from the germline V gene are SGHVS and FNYEAQ. The CDR3 runs 16 residues.

The chain carries TRBV20-1 and TRBJ2-3; 12 bases are a match to TRBD2. V was pared by 5 bases and J by 5 bases, with 8 bases of the junction left unmatched. The CDR3 loop spans 15 amino acids. CDR1 and CDR2 (germline): DFQATT, SNEGSKA (reference sequence). In DNA form, the CDR3 reads TGCAGTGCTGAAAGGACTAGCGGGATCAGAGATACGCAGTATTTT. This translates into CSAERTSGIRDTQYF.

A remark on this clonotype: Given a much more abundant clone one base away, this may be a read error. This chain links TRBV27 with TRBJ1-5; D is undetermined. CDR3 length: 13 amino acids. The V gene's germline CDR1 is MNHEY and CDR2 SMNVEV (reference sequence). CDR3 sequence: CASSLRWGQPLHF. In DNA, the CDR3 is TGTGCCAGCAGTTTAAGGTGGGGTCAGCCCCTGCATTTT.

The table lists this clonotype with many counts. This rearrangement joins TRBV6-5 to TRBJ2-1, with 10 bases matching TRBD2. The CDR3 is 16 amino acids. V dropped 5 bases and J dropped 4; count of bases not matched to a gene: 8. From germline, CDR1 is MNHEY and CDR2 SVGAGI. The chain's CDR3 is CASSQESGRVYNEQFF. Here the CDR3 DNA reads TGTGCCAGCAGTCAGGAAAGCGGGAGGGTTTACAATGAGCAGTTCTTC.

On this clonotype itself: A single base separates this from a much larger clone, so it may be a read error. V and J are TRBV4-1 and TRBJ1-1, with 7 bases identical to TRBD1. CDR1 and CDR2 (germline): MGHRA, YSYEKL. The CDR3 loop spans 16 amino acids. CDR3 sequence: CASSQPTGTVNTEALF. In nucleotides, the CDR3 is TGCGCCAGCAGCCAACCAACCGGGACAGTGAACACTGAAGCTCTCTTT.

On this clonotype itself: This may come from a read error, since a much larger clone is one base off. The chain employs TRBV27 and TRBJ2-1; possible D gene TRBD1, 5 bases. The V gene's germline CDR1 is MNHEY and CDR2 SMNVEV (reference sequence). V lost 5 bases and J lost 10, with 15 bases in between. The CDR3 covers 13 residues. CDR3: CASSKGFRYEQFF. For the CDR3, the DNA is TGTGCCAGCAGTAAGGGGTTTAGGTACGAGCAGTTCTTC.